These 28 T cell receptor beta chains came from one sample sequenced in a study of T cells of healthy individuals. Using its own MiXCR run on the 5' RACE reads, TCRdb lists one record per CDR3 protein. The sample gives about 82,000 distinct CDR3 sequences, about 5% of which show up once; around 6.9% is in the top ten. These receptor sequences come from a female donor in good health.

This clonotype was detected many times. The chain recombines TRBV5-1 with TRBJ1-1; D is perhaps TRBD1 (5 bases). The CDR3 consists of 12 residues. Per germline, CDR1 SGHRS and CDR2 YFSETQ. V gave up 4 bases and J gave up 5 bases, with 9 bases separating them. This CDR3 reads CASSTGHTEAFF. CDR3 DNA sequence: TGCGCCAGCAGCACCGGACATACTGAAGCTTTCTTT.

This chain joins TRBV19 and TRBJ1-2, with D possibly matching TRBD1 (5 bases). Trimming removed 10 bases from V and 6 bases from J, with 21 bases in between. The germline CDR1 and CDR2 sequences are LNHDA and SQIVND (reference sequence). The CDR3 loop spans 14 amino acids. CDR3 loop: CATNTRRAQDGYTF. DNA for the CDR3: TGTGCCACCAATACTCGTAGAGCACAGGATGGCTACACCTTC. The full variable domain, rest sourced from reference TRBV19 and TRBJ1-2, is DGGITQSPKYLFRKEGQNVTLSCEQNLNHDAMYWYRQDPGQGLRLIYYSQIVNDFQKGDIAEGYSVSREKKESFPLTVTSAQKNPTAFYLCATNTRRAQDGYTFGSGTRLTVV.

This clonotype was seen only a few times. This chain links TRBV19 with TRBJ1-4; D call uncertain. Germline values: CDR1 LNHDA, CDR2 SQIVND (reference sequence). Deletions cut 7 bases from V and 0 bases from J, with 9 bases between. The CDR3 has 14 residues. The CDR3 region has the DNA TGTGCCAGTACTCCCGTCTCAACTAATGAAAAACTGTTTTTT. Translation: CASTPVSTNEKLFF.

Ten or more counts support this clonotype. J is TRBJ2-1 and V is TRBV4-3, with TRBD2 matching over 13 bases. The CDR3 has 16 amino acids. Germline CDR1 and CDR2: LGHNA and YSLEER. J lost 5 bases, V lost 1 base, and 2 bases had no gene match. This CDR3 reads CASSQVGLAGNNEQFF. The CDR3 nucleotides are TGCGCCAGCAGCCAAGTGGGACTAGCGGGGAACAATGAGCAGTTCTTC.

This clonotype occurred a few times. This rearrangement joins TRBV27 to TRBJ2-6, with unresolved D. This CDR3 is 17 amino acids long. The V and J ends lost 5 bases and 0 bases respectively, with 14 bases between them. Germline V gene sequence: CDR1 MNHEY, CDR2 SMNVEV (reference sequence). The CDR3 region is CASSLRVMSSGANVLTF. Written as DNA, the CDR3 is TGTGCCAGCAGTCTTAGGGTGATGAGCTCTGGGGCCAACGTCCTGACTTTC.

This sequence joins TRBV20-1 and TRBJ1-5, with no clear D. The germline gives CDR1 DFQATT, CDR2 SNEGSKA (reference sequence). The V and J ends lost 7 bases and 1 base respectively, with 2 bases between them. The CDR3 is 10 amino acids. The CDR3, as DNA: TGCAGTGTAAGCAATCAGCCCCAGCATTTT. Protein sequence: CSVSNQPQHF.

This clonotype has a count of ten or more. The CDR3 sequence: CASNRGYEQYF. The CDR3 region has the DNA TGTGCCAGCAACAGGGGCTACGAGCAGTACTTC. The V gene is TRBV28, the J gene TRBJ2-7; 7 nucleotides match TRBD1. V trimming: 7 bases; J trimming: 3 bases; junction bases outside the gene matches: 0. The CDR3 consists of 11 residues. Germline V gene sequence: CDR1 MDHEN, CDR2 SYDVKM.

This clonotype was counted many times. The genes are TRBV7-6 and TRBJ2-7, with D unresolved. V was cut by 5 bases and J by 0 bases, with 14 bases left in between. The CDR3 covers 15 residues. Per the germline V gene, CDR1 is SGHVS and CDR2 is FNYEAQ. For the CDR3, the DNA is TGTGCCAGCAGCCCCGTCTCGTACTCCTCCTACGAGCAGTACTTC. Residues: CASSPVSYSSYEQYF.

This clonotype was seen repeatedly, ten times or more. This chain links TRBV6-6 with TRBJ1-5; D remains ambiguous. Germline V gene lookup returns CDR1 MNHNY and CDR2 SVGAGI (reference sequence). The V gene lost 0 bases and the J gene lost 5 bases, with 11 bases spanning the gap. CDR3 length: 15 amino acids. Here the CDR3 DNA reads TGTGCCAGCAGTTACTCCCCGGGAGGCGATCAGCCCCAGCATTTT. Its protein product is CASSYSPGGDQPQHF.

The rearrangement uses TRBV12-3 or TRBV12-4 and TRBJ2-4, with 8 bases aligning to TRBD2. CDR3 size: 15 residues. Trimming removed 4 bases from V and 5 bases from J; junction bases left unmatched: 7. CDR3 in amino acids: CASSSRGGGQNIQYF. DNA of the CDR3: TGTGCCAGCAGTTCCCGGGGGGGGGGCCAAAACATTCAGTACTTC.

J is TRBJ2-3 and V is TRBV4-1; 14 positions agree with TRBD2. Per germline, CDR1 MGHRA and CDR2 YSYEKL. With 4 bases clipped from V and 8 bases from J, the junction kept 5 bases outside the gene matches. The CDR3 extends over 15 amino acids. The CDR3 bases are TGCGCCAGCAGCCGGGGACTAGCGGGAGAGGGTACGCAGTATTTT. This codes for CASSRGLAGEGTQYF.

This clonotype was detected many times. The rearrangement joins TRBV20-1 to TRBJ1-1; 7 nucleotides match TRBD1. CDR1 and CDR2 (germline): DFQATT, SNEGSKA (reference sequence). The CDR3 sequence is 15 residues long. V lost 5 bases to trimming and J lost 7 bases; unmatched junction nucleotides: 16. In nucleotides, the CDR3 is TGCAGTGCTCCATTTTATACCGGGACAGAAGGTGAAGCTTTCTTT. It translates to CSAPFYTGTEGEAFF.

At least ten counts were recorded for this clonotype. This chain joins TRBV5-6 and TRBJ1-1; possible D gene TRBD1, 5 bases. Trimming pared 0 bases from V and 6 bases from J, leaving 15 bases between. This CDR3 has 15 residues. The germline gives CDR1 SGHDT, CDR2 YYEEEE. CDR3 DNA: TGTGCCAGCAGCTTGGGTATAGGGGTATCGGCTGAAGCTTTCTTT. Protein product: CASSLGIGVSAEAFF.

This clonotype was counted ten times or more. The V gene is TRBV7-2, the J gene TRBJ2-7; 7 bases line up with TRBD1. In germline, CDR1 is SGHTA, CDR2 FQGNSA. Trimming cost V 4 bases and J 4 bases; bases outside gene matches: 7. The CDR3 has 14 residues. The CDR3 coding sequence is TGTGCCAGCAGCTCCGGGACAGAATTATACGAGCAGTACTTC. Its translation is CASSSGTELYEQYF.

The table lists this clonotype with a few counts. V and J are TRBV12-3 or TRBV12-4 and TRBJ2-1; 7 nucleotides align to TRBD1. Trimming at V came to 5 bases and at J to 5 bases, leaving 9 bases not matched to a gene. This CDR3 region has 15 residues. The DNA of the CDR3 is TGTGCCAGCAGTCTCCTCGGGACAGCGCACAATGAGCAGTTCTTC. This sequence encodes CASSLLGTAHNEQFF.

This chain joins TRBV18 and TRBJ2-5; D is perhaps TRBD1 (5 bases). CDR3 size: 14 residues. The ends were cut back, 2 bases at V and 2 bases at J, with 9 bases in the middle. In germline, CDR1 is KGHSH, CDR2 LQKENI. The CDR3 nucleotides are TGTGCCAGCTCACCAGGGGCGTGTCAAGAGACCCAGTACTTC. Protein product: CASSPGACQETQYF.

This clonotype was counted a few times. V gene TRBV5-6 combines with J gene TRBJ1-1; D perhaps matches TRBD1 (5 bases). Germline V gene lookup returns CDR1 SGHDT and CDR2 YYEEEE. V was clipped by 1 base and J by 3 bases, with 13 bases between them. CDR3 length: 15 residues. The CDR3 sequence: CASSLNLGRDTEAFF. CDR3 DNA: TGTGCCAGCAGCTTGAATCTGGGACGGGACACTGAAGCTTTCTTT.

This clonotype was seen a handful of times. V is TRBV10-3 and J is TRBJ2-3, with D possibly being TRBD1 or TRBD2 (6 bases each). V lost 8 bases and J lost 2, with 14 bases in between. Germline CDR1 is ENHRY and CDR2 is SYGVKD. The CDR3 is 14 residues long. The CDR3 sequence is CAISLGGLTDTQYF. The DNA for the CDR3 is TGTGCCATCTCTCTCGGGGGCCTCACAGATACGCAGTATTTT.

This clonotype was observed at least ten times. The chain has TRBV28 and TRBJ1-1; D remains ambiguous. The CDR3 is made up of 14 amino acids. The V end was cut by 8 bases, the J end by 0 bases, with 13 bases between. The germline gives CDR1 MDHEN, CDR2 SYDVKM. For the CDR3, the DNA is TGTGCCAGCGGACGAGTGGGAGTGAACACTGAAGCTTTCTTT. Translating it yields CASGRVGVNTEAFF.

This clonotype appeared a few times. The chain joins TRBV6-1 to TRBJ1-3; D possibly corresponds to TRBD1 (6 bases). The CDR3 has 13 amino acids. CDR1 and CDR2 (germline): MNHNS, SASEGT. Trimming shortened V by 6 bases and J by 2 bases, and 8 bases separated the two germline ends. CDR3 bases: TGTGCCAGCAGCTCAGGGGCTGGAAACACCATATATTTT. This translates into CASSSGAGNTIYF.

This clonotype was observed at least ten times. The chain employs TRBV18 and TRBJ2-1; 8 bases fit TRBD1. Germline CDR1 and CDR2: KGHSH and LQKENI. CDR3 length: 17 residues. V shed 3 bases, J shed 6 bases, and the junction held 13 bases outside the gene matches. The CDR3 sequence is CASSPLSGTGSSNEQFF. The CDR3 nucleotides read TGTGCCAGCTCACCCTTATCCGGGACAGGATCGTCCAATGAGCAGTTCTTC.

V gene TRBV30 combines with J gene TRBJ1-4; D may be TRBD1 (6 bases). The germline gives CDR1 GTSNPN, CDR2 SVGIG (reference sequence). The ends were cut back, 3 bases at V and 5 bases at J, with 16 bases in the middle. There are 15 residues in the CDR3. The CDR3 sequence is CAWRDGQLWNEKLFF. Written as DNA, the CDR3 is TGTGCCTGGAGAGACGGACAGCTTTGGAATGAAAAACTGTTTTTT. The whole variable domain, filled in from reference TRBV30 and TRBJ1-4, reads SQTIHQWPATLVQPVGSPLSLECTVEGTSNPNLYWYRQAAGRGLQLLFYSVGIGQISSEVPQNLSASRPQDRQFILSSKKLLLSDSGFYLCAWRDGQLWNEKLFFGSGTQLSVL.

The chain combines TRBV25-1 with TRBJ2-1; weak D call: TRBD1 (6 bases). The germline CDR1 and CDR2 sequences are MGHDK and SYGVNS. This CDR3 contains 14 residues. Trimming pared 5 bases from V and 7 bases from J, leaving 15 bases between. The chain's CDR3 is CASSSRTELNEQFF. CDR3 DNA: TGTGCCAGCAGTAGTCGGACAGAACTAAATGAGCAGTTCTTC. Using reference TRBV25-1 and TRBJ2-1 for the parts outside the CDR3, the full variable domain is EADIYQTPRYLVIGTGKKITLECSQTMGHDKMYWYQQDPGMELHLIHYSYGVNSTEKGDLSSESTVSRIRTEHFPLTLESARPSHTSQYLCASSSRTELNEQFFGPGTRLTVL.

Comments on this clonotype: The junction differs from germline at one of its ends, possibly a read error. The V gene is TRBV7-7, the J gene TRBJ2-1; the match to TRBD2 covers 11 bases. This CDR3 has 16 amino acids. The V gene's germline CDR1 is SSHAT and CDR2 FNYEAQ (reference sequence). DNA for the CDR3: TGTGCTAGCAGCCTAGAACTAGCGGGGGTCTACAATGAGCAGTTCTTC. Its protein is CASSLELAGVYNEQFF.

This clonotype occurred many times. The J gene is TRBJ2-5, the V gene TRBV10-3, with 7 bases matching TRBD2. The CDR3 is 17 amino acids. Germline V gives CDR1 ENHRY, CDR2 SYGVKD. The V segment lost 0 bases and the J segment 0 bases; nucleotides outside the gene matches: 7. For the CDR3, the DNA is TGTGCCATCAGTGAGTCGAGGGAGGGCCATTACCAAGAGACCCAGTACTTC. Encoded protein: CAISESREGHYQETQYF.

This clonotype has at least ten counts. V is TRBV5-1 and J is TRBJ1-1; D gene unclear. V lost 0 bases and J 1 base, leaving 7 bases between the germline ends. Germline V gene lookup returns CDR1 SGHRS and CDR2 YFSETQ. The CDR3 length is 14 residues. The CDR3 DNA follows: TGCGCCAGCAGCTTGGGCATCCCGAACACTGAAGCTTTCTTT. Translation: CASSLGIPNTEAFF.

There are many counts of this clonotype. The chain employs TRBV6-6 and TRBJ2-5, with D perhaps matching TRBD1 or TRBD2 (5 bases each). The CDR3 extends over 13 amino acids. Germline V gene lookup returns CDR1 MNHNY and CDR2 SVGAGI (reference sequence). The germline V and J ends were trimmed by 7 bases and 4 bases, with 13 bases remaining between them. In DNA, the CDR3 is TGTGCCAGCAAGGACATCGGGGTAGAGACCCAGTACTTC. Translating it yields CASKDIGVETQYF.

This clonotype was seen ten or more times. The V call is TRBV3-1, the J call TRBJ2-7; D call uncertain. This CDR3 is 15 amino acids long. The germline CDR1 and CDR2 sequences are LGHDT and YNNKEL (reference sequence). Trimming took 6 bases from V and 0 from J, leaving 15 bases between them. The CDR3 spells CASSPKLLISYEQYF. CDR3 in DNA: TGTGCCAGCAGTCCTAAGTTGCTTATCTCCTACGAGCAGTACTTC.